The entry that follows covers one T cell receptor (beta chain) sequence. The antigen remains undetermined. The V gene's germline CDR1 is MGHRA and CDR2 YSYEKL. This CDR3 has 16 residues. The V gene lost 3 bases and the J gene lost 3 bases, with 15 bases spanning the gap. The data belong to a study of T-cell memory formation after mild COVID-19. The wider study: Among the donors, TCR clusters were largely specific to each donor. Study-level findings and limits: Shrinking CD4+ clones were chiefly CM and EM; CD8+ ones were chiefly EMRA.

Constant-segment primers served in 5'RACE that generated TCR alpha and TCR beta cDNA libraries bearing sample barcodes and UMIs. Via MiXCR, TCRdb re-called the 5' RACE reads, giving one row per CDR3 protein. The sample holds roughly 410,000 distinct CDR3 sequences, approximately 24% seen once. The sequenced sample consisted of PBMCs or a T cell subset sorted from them (not recorded which). This chain connects TRBV4-1 to TRBJ2-1; D may match TRBD1 or TRBD2 (6 bases each). This sequence originates from an adult woman who had mild COVID-19 (a few samples of this study predate the infection). Cell type and time point are not known. The CDR3, as DNA: TGCGCCAGCAGCCAGGTCACGGGGGCTTTCTACAATGAGCAGTTCTTC. It specifies CASSQVTGAFYNEQFF.